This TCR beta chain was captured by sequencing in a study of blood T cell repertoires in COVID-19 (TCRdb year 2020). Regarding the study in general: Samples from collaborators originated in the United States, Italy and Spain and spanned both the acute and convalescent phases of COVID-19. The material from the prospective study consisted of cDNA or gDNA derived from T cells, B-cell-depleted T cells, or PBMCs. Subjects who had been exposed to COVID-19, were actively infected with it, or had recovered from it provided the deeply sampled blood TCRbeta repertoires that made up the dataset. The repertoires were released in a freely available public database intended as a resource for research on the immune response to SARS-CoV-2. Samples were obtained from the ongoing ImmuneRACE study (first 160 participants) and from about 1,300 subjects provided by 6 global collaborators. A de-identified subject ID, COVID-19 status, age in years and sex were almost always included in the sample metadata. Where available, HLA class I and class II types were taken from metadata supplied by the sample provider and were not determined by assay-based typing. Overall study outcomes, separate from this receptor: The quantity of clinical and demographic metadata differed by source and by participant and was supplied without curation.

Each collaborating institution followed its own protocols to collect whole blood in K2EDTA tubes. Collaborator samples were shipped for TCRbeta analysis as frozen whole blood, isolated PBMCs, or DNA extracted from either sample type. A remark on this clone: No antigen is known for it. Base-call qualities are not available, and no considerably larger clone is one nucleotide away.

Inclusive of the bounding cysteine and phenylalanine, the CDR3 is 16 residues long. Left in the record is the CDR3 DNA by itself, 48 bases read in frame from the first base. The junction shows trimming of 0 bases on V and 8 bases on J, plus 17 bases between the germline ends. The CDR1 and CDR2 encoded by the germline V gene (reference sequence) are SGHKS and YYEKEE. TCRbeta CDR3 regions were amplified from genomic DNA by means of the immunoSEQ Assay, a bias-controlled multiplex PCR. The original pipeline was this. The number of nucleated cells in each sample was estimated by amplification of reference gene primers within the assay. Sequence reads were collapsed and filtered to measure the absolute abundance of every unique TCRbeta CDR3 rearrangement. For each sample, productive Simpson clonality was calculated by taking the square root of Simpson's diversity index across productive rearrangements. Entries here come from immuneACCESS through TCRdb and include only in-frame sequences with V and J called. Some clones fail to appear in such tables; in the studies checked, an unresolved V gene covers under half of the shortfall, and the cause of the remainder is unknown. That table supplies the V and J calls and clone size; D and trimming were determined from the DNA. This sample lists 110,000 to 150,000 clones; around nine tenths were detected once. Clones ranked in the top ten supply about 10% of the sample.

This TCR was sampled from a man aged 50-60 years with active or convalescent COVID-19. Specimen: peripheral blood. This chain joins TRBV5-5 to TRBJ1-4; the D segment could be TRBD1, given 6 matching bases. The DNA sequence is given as TGTGCCAGCAGCTTGGGTCAGGGGTTTGCAAACGAAAAACTGTTTTTT. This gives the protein CASSLGQGFANEKLFF.